This T cell receptor beta chain originates from a study of blood T cell repertoires in COVID-19. Overall study context: The United States, Italy and Spain were the sources of the acute and convalescent COVID-19 samples. T cells, B-cell-depleted T cells, or PBMCs supplied cDNA or gDNA.

The germline V gene has CDR1 SNHLY and CDR2 FYNNEI. The CDR3 spans 18 residues. Trimming cost V 7 bases and J 2 bases; bases outside gene matches: 14. Only one count was recorded for this clone. Original methodology: Amplification with reference gene primers provided the estimates of nucleated cell counts. Assay used: immunoSEQ multiplex PCR; TCRdb lists only in-frame clones, some missing. The V and J calls and the clone size are those of that table, but D and trimming were determined from the DNA. The sample lists 150,000 to 200,000 clones, more than 75% occurring once. The rearrangement uses TRBV2 and TRBJ2-1, with 10 nucleotides matching TRBD2. Sample: peripheral blood. The receptor was derived from a woman aged 18-29 years who had recovered from COVID-19. The CDR3 bases are TGTGCCAGCACCGAACAGGCTAGCGGGAGATATACCTACAATGAGCAGTTCTTC. Encoded protein: CASTEQASGRYTYNEQFF.